This is a list of T cell receptor beta chains from one sample in a study of T-cell reconstitution after alpha-beta-depleted transplantation in children. Via MiXCR, TCRdb re-called the PCR reads, giving one row per CDR3 protein. The sample includes a few hundred thousand distinct CDR3 sequences, around 12% of them seen just once. Sample: PBMCs from the stem cell graft donor, taken from the stem cell graft. The receptors stem from a human donor who donated a stem cell graft to a child with combined immunodeficiency. The CDR3 runs from the conserved cysteine through the conserved F or W. The size of a clone is reported for some rows only, either as once, few or many, or as a class for expanded clones.

TRBV29-1	TRBJ2-7	few	CSVAGTGRQYEQYF
TRBV12-3/TRBV12-4	TRBJ2-2	NA	CASSPLRKGSNTGELFF
TRBV5-1	TRBJ2-3	many	CASSSRDGAGTDTQYF
TRBV4-3	TRBJ2-7	many	CASSQGTGGRSSYEQYF
TRBV27	TRBJ2-1	many	CASSLTQGLGNEQFF
TRBV24-1	TRBJ2-3	once	CATSASKAGQGLVDTQYF
TRBV11-2	TRBJ1-5	NA	CASSAINQGNQPQHF
TRBV27	TRBJ1-3	NA	CASSPTRGAGNTIYF
TRBV6-2/TRBV6-3	TRBJ1-6	few	CASSQQGENSPLHF
TRBV7-9	TRBJ2-3	few	CASSLLGPATRGYTQYF
TRBV25-1	TRBJ2-5	few	CASSVVSTVKYQETQYF
TRBV4-1	TRBJ2-2	NA	CASSQNRAIGELFF
TRBV4-2	TRBJ2-2	many	CASSRDRGLNTGELFF
TRBV7-6	TRBJ2-2	few	CASSLILGTGELFF
TRBV29-1	TRBJ2-7	NA	CSVERIRDRGNEQYF
TRBV15	TRBJ2-1	NA	CATSRGTGGRWNEQFF
TRBV6-1	TRBJ2-1	NA	CASTPGRARNEQFF
TRBV28	TRBJ2-5	NA	CASSRPGRTQETQYF
TRBV12-3/TRBV12-4	TRBJ2-7	NA	CASRMIHSYEQYF
TRBV20-1	TRBJ2-5	NA	CSAQETQYF
TRBV20-1	TRBJ2-3	few	CSAPTSGGRADTQYF
TRBV6-1	TRBJ1-3	NA	CASSGQGTGGNTIYF